A selection of T cell receptor beta chains follows, all from one sample in a study of blood T cell repertoires in COVID-19. TCRdb's copy holds only in-frame clones and misses some; the assay was immunoSEQ multiplex PCR. Among more than 150,000 clones listed, more than 75% were seen once. Sequencing was carried out using peripheral blood. Receptors were obtained from a woman aged 70-85 years with COVID-19, enrolled during active disease. Each CDR3 is given with its conserved first and last residue. The D gene is left open where the match is weak. Some rows mark clone size as missing; the rest say once, few, many or name a class of expanded clone.

TGTGCCAGCAGCCCGGGACTAGCGGACACAGATACGCAGTATTTT	CASSPGLADTDTQYF	TRBD2	.	TRBV11-1	TRBJ2-3
TGTGCCAGCAGTCGGAACTATGGCTACACCTTC	CASSRNYGYTF	.	.	TRBV12-3/TRBV12-4	TRBJ1-2
TGTGCCAGCACAGGGACAGGGGGCATCAACGAGCAGTACTTC	CASTGTGGINEQYF	TRBD1	.	TRBV27	TRBJ2-7
TGTGCCAGCAGTTGGGAACCGGACAGAATCACCTACGAGCAGTACTTC	CASSWEPDRITYEQYF	.	few	TRBV5-4	TRBJ2-7
TGTGCCAGCAGTGAAGCCCTGGGGCGGGGAACCTACGAGCAGTACTTC	CASSEALGRGTYEQYF	.	.	TRBV6-1	TRBJ2-7
TGTGCCAGCAGCTTAGGGGCGGGGGGTAGTCAGCCCCAGCATTTT	CASSLGAGGSQPQHF	.	.	TRBV7-2	TRBJ1-5
TGTGCCAGCAGTTTCGTGAATGAGCAGTTCTTC	CASSFVNEQFF	.	.	TRBV6-2/TRBV6-3	TRBJ2-1
TGTGCCAGCAGCTGCGAGGAGCGAGGGTGCGAGCAGTACTTC	CASSCEERGCEQYF	.	.	TRBV7-2	TRBJ2-7
TGTGCCAGCAGCTTAGCCAGGTCCTACGAGCAGTACTTC	CASSLARSYEQYF	.	.	TRBV7-9	TRBJ2-7
TGTGCCAGCAGTTCAGTCGAGGCAATTCCTTGGGGGCTTCCCGTCTACGAGCAGTACTTC	CASSSVEAIPWGLPVYEQYF	.	few	TRBV28	TRBJ2-7
TGTGCCAGCCGACTTCAGGGTGGGGTCTACGAGCAGTACTTC	CASRLQGGVYEQYF	.	.	TRBV28	TRBJ2-7
TGTGCCAGCAAGGGGGGGCGCGTCTATGGCTACACCTTC	CASKGGRVYGYTF	.	.	TRBV6-5	TRBJ1-2